These 2 T cell receptor beta chains were all obtained from the same sample, sequenced in a study of cytomegalovirus exposure and HLA in healthy donors. Primers for the PCR totalled 60 Vbeta and 13 Jbeta. Assay used: immunoSEQ multiplex PCR; TCRdb lists only in-frame clones, some missing. The repertoire consists of about 95,000 clones, with roughly 71% occurring once and the leading ten covering approximately 5%. Material for sequencing was PBMCs. The receptors shown here come from a woman aged 40 to 50 in good health and CMV-seronegative.

The chain combines TRBV5-4 with TRBJ2-1; 7 bases match TRBD2. Looked up from germline, CDR1 is SGHNT and CDR2 is YYREEE (reference sequence). The trim removed 2 bases at V and 10 bases at J, leaving 3 bases unmatched. The CDR3 sequence is 12 residues long. The CDR3: CASSFQRGEQFF. CDR3 sequence (DNA): TGTGCCAGCAGCTTCCAGCGGGGAGAGCAGTTCTTC.

The V gene is TRBV6-1, the J gene TRBJ2-4; D remains ambiguous. Trimming removed 2 bases from V and 0 bases from J, with 11 bases in between. The CDR3 spans 16 residues. The germline gives CDR1 MNHNS, CDR2 SASEGT. This chain's CDR3 is CASSEFGGLAKNIQYF. As DNA, the CDR3 is TGTGCCAGCAGTGAATTCGGCGGCCTAGCCAAAAACATTCAGTACTTC.